The following is a TCR beta chain sequence with its context. The target antigen is unknown. The data were obtained in a study of T cell responses to AZD1222 COVID-19 vaccine. Study results and limitations: Increased Spike-specific TCR breadth and depth were observed after two AZD1222 doses. Close to half of spike-specific TCRs reportedly recognize unmutated variant regions.

Germline CDR1 is SGDLS and CDR2 is YYNGEE. The CDR3 spans 12 residues. The V gene lost 7 bases and the J gene lost 3 bases, with 11 bases spanning the gap. Using immunoSEQ multiplex PCR, the repertoire was profiled, and TCRdb retains in-frame clones only, with some absent. This table holds under 200,000 clones, around 90% found once. The V gene is TRBV9, the J gene TRBJ2-7, with D perhaps matching TRBD1 (6 bases). The receptor comes from an adult who received the AZD1222 COVID-19 vaccine. The sequencing here drew on peripheral blood, taken 28 days after the second AZD1222 dose. The CDR3 coding sequence is TGTGCCAGCGGGGGCAGGGGCTACGAGCAGTACTTC. It specifies CASGGRGYEQYF.